This entry describes one T cell receptor beta chain. Its antigen is unidentified. The entry originates in a study of T cell responses to AZD1222 COVID-19 vaccine. Study at large: Analysis merged second doses at about 4 or about 12 weeks.

Trimming left V 6 bases short and J 11 bases short, with 16 bases between. Germline values: CDR1 MDHEN, CDR2 SYDVKM. The CDR3 loop spans 12 amino acids. TCRdb's copy holds only in-frame clones and misses some; the assay was immunoSEQ multiplex PCR. The table has approximately 110,000 clones, approximately 85% seen once; the top ten hold 5% to 7%. Study-wide results and caveats: Two AZD1222 administrations were followed by greater Spike-specific TCR breadth and depth. Among AZD1222 vaccinees, only 5 to 7 were seropositive at baseline.

This sample comprised peripheral blood, obtained on day 0 of AZD1222 vaccination. J is TRBJ1-1 and V is TRBV28; D not certain. The receptor was isolated from an adult in good health. CDR3 in amino acids: CASRTRRELAFF. The CDR3 region has the DNA TGTGCCAGCAGGACGAGGCGGGAGCTGGCTTTCTTT.